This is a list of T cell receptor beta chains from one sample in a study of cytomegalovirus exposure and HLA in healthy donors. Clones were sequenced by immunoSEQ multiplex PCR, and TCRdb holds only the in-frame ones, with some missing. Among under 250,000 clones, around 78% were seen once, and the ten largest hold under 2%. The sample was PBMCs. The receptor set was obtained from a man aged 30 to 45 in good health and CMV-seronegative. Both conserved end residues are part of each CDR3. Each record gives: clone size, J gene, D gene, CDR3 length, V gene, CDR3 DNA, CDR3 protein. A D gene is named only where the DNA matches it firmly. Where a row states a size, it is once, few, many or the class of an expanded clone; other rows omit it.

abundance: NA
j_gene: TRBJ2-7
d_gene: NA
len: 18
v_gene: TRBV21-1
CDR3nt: TGTGCCAGCAGCATGGACAGGGTAACTAGCGGGAGAACCTACGAGCAGTACTTC
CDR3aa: CASSMDRVTSGRTYEQYF

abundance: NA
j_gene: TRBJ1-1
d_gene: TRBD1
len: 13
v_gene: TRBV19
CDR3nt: TGTGCCAGTAGTACACGGGACAGGTTGGAAACTTTCTTT
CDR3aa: CASSTRDRLETFF

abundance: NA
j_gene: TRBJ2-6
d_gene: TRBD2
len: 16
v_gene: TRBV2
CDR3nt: TGTGCCAGCAGTCAAGAGGGGAGGGTTGGGGCCAACGTCCTGACTTTC
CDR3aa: CASSQEGRVGANVLTF

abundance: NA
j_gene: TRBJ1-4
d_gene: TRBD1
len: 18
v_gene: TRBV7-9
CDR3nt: TGTGCCAGCAGCTATTCAGTTGGACAGGGAGCAACTAATGAAAAACTGTTTTTT
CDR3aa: CASSYSVGQGATNEKLFF

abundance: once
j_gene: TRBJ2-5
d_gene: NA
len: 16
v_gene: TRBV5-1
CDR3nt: TGCGCCAGCAGCGCCGCCCAGTCCGGGAGTCTAATGGCCCAGTACTTC
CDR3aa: CASSAAQSGSLMAQYF

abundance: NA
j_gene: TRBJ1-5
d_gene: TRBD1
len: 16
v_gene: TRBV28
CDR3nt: TGTGCCAGCAGTTTATGGCGCTGGACAGGGGATCAGCCCCAGCATTTT
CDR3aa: CASSLWRWTGDQPQHF

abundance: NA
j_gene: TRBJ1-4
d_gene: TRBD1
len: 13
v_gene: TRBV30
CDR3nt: TGTGCCTGTGCTCAGGGGGGAGGTGAAAAACTGTTTTTT
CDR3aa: CACAQGGGEKLFF

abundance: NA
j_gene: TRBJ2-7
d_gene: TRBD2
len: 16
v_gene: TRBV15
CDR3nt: TGTGCCACCAGCAGAGCACGACTAGCGGGGAGCTACGAGCAGTACTTC
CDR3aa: CATSRARLAGSYEQYF

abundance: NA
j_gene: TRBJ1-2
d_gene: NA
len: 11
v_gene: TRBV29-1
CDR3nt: TGCAGCGTCGAACAGGGTGCGGGCTACACCTTC
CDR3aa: CSVEQGAGYTF

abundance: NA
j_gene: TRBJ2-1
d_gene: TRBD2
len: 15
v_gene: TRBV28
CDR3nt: TGTGCCAGCACCGTTCAGACTAGCGGGGGGAATGAGCAGTTCTTC
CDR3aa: CASTVQTSGGNEQFF

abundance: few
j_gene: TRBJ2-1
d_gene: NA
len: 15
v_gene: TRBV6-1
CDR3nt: TGTGCCAGCAGTGATTGGGGGGGCCTCGACAATGAGCAGTTCTTC
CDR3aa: CASSDWGGLDNEQFF

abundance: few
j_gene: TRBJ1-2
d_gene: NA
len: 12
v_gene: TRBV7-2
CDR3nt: TGTGCCAGCAGCTTAGTATCCAGTGGCTACACCTTC
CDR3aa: CASSLVSSGYTF

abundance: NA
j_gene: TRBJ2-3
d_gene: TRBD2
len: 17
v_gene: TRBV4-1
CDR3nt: TGCGCCAGCAGCCAAGATCTAGCGGGAGGCCACACAGATACGCAGTATTTT
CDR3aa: CASSQDLAGGHTDTQYF

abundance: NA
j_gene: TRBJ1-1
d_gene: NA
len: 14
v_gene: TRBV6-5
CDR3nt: TGTGCCAGCAGTTACTCGACTCTGGAAAAGGAAGCTTTCTTT
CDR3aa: CASSYSTLEKEAFF

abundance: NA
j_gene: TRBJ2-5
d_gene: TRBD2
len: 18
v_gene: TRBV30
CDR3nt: TGTGCCTGGAGTGTACCATCGGGAGGGCCGCGGGGGATAGAGACCCAGTACTTC
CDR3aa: CAWSVPSGGPRGIETQYF

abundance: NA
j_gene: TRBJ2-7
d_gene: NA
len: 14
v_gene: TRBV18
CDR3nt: TGTGCCAGCTCACCAGGACAGAATTCCTACGAGCAGTACTTC
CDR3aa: CASSPGQNSYEQYF

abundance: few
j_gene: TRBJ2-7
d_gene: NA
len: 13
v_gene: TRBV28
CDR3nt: TGTGCCAGCAGACCCCCCAGGGACTACGAGCAGTACTTC
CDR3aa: CASRPPRDYEQYF

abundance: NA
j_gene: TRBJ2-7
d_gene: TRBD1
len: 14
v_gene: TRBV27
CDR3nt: TGTGCCAGCAGTCAGGCCGGGACAGGGGCGGTGCAGTACTTC
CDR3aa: CASSQAGTGAVQYF

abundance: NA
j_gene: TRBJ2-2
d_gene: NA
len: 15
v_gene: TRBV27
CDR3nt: TGTGCCAGCAGTTTGCAGCGGAAGGTCGCCGGGGAGCTGTTTTTT
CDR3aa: CASSLQRKVAGELFF

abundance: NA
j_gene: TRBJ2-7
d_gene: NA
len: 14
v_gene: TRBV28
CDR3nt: TGTGCCAGCAGTTTTGGGGACTCGCCCTACGAGCAGTACTTC
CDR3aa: CASSFGDSPYEQYF

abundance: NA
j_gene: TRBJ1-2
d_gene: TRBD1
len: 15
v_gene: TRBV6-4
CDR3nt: TGTGCCAGCAGTAGCAGTAGCGGACAGGGGTTTGGCTACACCTTC
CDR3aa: CASSSSSGQGFGYTF

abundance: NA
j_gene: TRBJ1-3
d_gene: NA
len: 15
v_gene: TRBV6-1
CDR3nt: TGTGCCAGCAGTGAAGGACAGGCCTCTGGAAACACCATATATTTT
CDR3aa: CASSEGQASGNTIYF

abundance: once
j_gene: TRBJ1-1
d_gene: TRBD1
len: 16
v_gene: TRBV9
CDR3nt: TGTGCCAGCAGCGTTAACCCGGGACAGGGGAATACTGAAGCTTTCTTT
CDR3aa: CASSVNPGQGNTEAFF

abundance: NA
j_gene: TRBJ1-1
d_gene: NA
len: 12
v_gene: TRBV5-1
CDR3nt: TGCGCCAGCAAGCGGGTCTACACTGAAGCTTTCTTT
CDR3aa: CASKRVYTEAFF

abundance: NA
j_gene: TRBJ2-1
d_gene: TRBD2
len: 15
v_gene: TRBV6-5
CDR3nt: TGTGCCAGCAGTTATATAAGCGGGAGTGTGGGTGAGCAGTTCTTC
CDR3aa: CASSYISGSVGEQFF

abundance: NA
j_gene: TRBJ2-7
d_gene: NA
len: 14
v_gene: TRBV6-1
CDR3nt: TGTGCCAGCACCCATAGTGGCAGGGGATACGAGCAGTACTTC
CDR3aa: CASTHSGRGYEQYF

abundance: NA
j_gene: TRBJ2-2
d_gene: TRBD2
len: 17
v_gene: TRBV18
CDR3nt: TGTGCCAGCTCACCACGACTAGCGGGAGGAAGGACCGGGGAGCTGTTTTTT
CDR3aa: CASSPRLAGGRTGELFF

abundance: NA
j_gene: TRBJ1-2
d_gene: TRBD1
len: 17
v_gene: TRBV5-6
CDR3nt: TGTGCCAGCAGCGGTCTTGGGACAGGGGGCGTGGGCTATGGCTACACCTTC
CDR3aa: CASSGLGTGGVGYGYTF

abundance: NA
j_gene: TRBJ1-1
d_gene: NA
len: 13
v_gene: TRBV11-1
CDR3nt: TGTGCCAGCTCAGGACAGCAGAACACTGAAGCTTTCTTT
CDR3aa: CASSGQQNTEAFF

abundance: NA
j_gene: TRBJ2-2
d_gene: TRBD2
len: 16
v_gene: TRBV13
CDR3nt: TGTGCCAGCAGCTTAGAGCGACTAGCGGGAGTCGGGGAGCTGTTTTTT
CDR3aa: CASSLERLAGVGELFF

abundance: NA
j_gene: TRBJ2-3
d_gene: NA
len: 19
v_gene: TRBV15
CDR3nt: TGTGCCACCAGCAGAGATTTAAGGTCTCTTTTGCGGGTGGAGGATACGCAGTATTTT
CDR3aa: CATSRDLRSLLRVEDTQYF

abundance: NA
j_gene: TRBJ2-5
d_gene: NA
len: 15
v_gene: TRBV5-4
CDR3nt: TGTGCCAGCAGCCGGAAGGATAGCGGCTCCGAGACCCAGTACTTC
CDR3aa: CASSRKDSGSETQYF

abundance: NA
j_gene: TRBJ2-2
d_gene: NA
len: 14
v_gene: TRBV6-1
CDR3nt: TGTGCCAGCAGTTCCCAGATGAACACCGGGGAGCTGTTTTTT
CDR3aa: CASSSQMNTGELFF

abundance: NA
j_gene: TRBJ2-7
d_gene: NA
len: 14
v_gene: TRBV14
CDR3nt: TGTGCCAGCAGCCAAGGAGGTAGCTTCTACGAGCAGTACTTC
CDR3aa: CASSQGGSFYEQYF

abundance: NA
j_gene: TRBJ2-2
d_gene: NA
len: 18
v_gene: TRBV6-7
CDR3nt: TGTGCCAGCAGTGAGCCACGTTGTGCGGGGGCGCGAACCGGGGAGCTGTTTTTT
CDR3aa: CASSEPRCAGARTGELFF

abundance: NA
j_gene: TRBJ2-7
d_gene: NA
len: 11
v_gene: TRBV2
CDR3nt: TGTGCCAGCAACAGGGCCTACGAGCAGTACTTC
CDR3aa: CASNRAYEQYF

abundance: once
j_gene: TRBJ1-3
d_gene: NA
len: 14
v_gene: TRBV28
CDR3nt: TGTGCCAGCAGCGACCAGGGTGCTGGAAACACCATATATTTT
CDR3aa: CASSDQGAGNTIYF

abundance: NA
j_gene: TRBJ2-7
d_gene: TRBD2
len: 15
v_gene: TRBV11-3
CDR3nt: TGTGCCAGCAGCTTAGATCCTAGCGGATCCTACGAGCAGTACTTC
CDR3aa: CASSLDPSGSYEQYF

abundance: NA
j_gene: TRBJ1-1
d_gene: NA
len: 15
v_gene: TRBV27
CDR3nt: TGTGCCAGCAGTTTATTCGGGGGGCCTAACACTGAAGCTTTCTTT
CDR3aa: CASSLFGGPNTEAFF

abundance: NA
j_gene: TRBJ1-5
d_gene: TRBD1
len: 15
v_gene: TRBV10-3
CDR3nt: TGTGCCATCAGTAAGGACAGGGAGAACAATCAGCCCCAGCATTTT
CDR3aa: CAISKDRENNQPQHF

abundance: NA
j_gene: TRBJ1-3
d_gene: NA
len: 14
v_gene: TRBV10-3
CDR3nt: TGTGCCATCAGCGGGGGGGTATCTGGAAACACCATATATTTT
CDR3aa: CAISGGVSGNTIYF

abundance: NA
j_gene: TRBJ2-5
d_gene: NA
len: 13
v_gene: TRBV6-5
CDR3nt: TGTGCCAGCTCTGGGTCAGGGGAAGAGACCCAGTACTTC
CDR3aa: CASSGSGEETQYF

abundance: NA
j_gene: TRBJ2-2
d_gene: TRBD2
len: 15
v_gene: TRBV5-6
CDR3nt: TGTGCCAGCAGCCCGGTTAGCGGGAGGACCGGGGAGCTGTTTTTT
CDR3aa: CASSPVSGRTGELFF

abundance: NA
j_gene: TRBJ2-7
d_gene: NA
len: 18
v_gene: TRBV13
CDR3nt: TGTGCCAGCAGCTTAGTTTCCGGGAGGTTAGGGGGGTCCTACGAGCAGTACTTC
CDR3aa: CASSLVSGRLGGSYEQYF

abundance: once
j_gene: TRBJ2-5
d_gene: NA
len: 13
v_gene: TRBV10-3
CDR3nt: TGTGCCATCAGAGAGGAGGCGTTAAAGACCCAGTACTTC
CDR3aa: CAIREEALKTQYF

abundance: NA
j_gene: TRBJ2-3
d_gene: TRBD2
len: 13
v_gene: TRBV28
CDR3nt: TGTGCCAGCAAGGCGGGAGGGCCAAATACGCAGTATTTT
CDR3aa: CASKAGGPNTQYF

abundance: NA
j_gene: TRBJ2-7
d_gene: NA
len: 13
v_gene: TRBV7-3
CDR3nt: TGTGCCAGCAGCTCGCAGAGTCAGGGGGAGCAGTACTTC
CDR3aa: CASSSQSQGEQYF

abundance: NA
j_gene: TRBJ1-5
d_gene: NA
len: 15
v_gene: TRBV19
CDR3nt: TGTGCCAGTAGTATAGGGCGGGGGGCTCATCAGCCCCAGCATTTT
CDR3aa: CASSIGRGAHQPQHF

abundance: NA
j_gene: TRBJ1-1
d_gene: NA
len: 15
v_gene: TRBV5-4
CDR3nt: TGTGCCAGCAGCCTTCAGACAGGATCGAACACTGAAGCTTTCTTT
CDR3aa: CASSLQTGSNTEAFF

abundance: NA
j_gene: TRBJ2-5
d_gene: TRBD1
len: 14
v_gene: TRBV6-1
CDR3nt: TGTGCCGGAGACGACAGGGGGAATAAAGAGACCCAGTACTTC
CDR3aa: CAGDDRGNKETQYF

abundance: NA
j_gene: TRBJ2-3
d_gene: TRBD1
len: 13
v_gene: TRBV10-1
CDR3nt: TGCGCCACCGGGACAGGGGTCCAGGGAACGCAGTATTTT
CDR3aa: CATGTGVQGTQYF

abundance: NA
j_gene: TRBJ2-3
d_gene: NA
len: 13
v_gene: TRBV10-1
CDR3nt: TGCGCCAGCAGTGAGTCTTGGAGGGATACGCAGTATTTT
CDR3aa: CASSESWRDTQYF

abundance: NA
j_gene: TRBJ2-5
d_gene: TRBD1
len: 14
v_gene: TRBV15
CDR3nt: TGTGCCACCAGCGGACGACAGGGGGACGAGACCCAGTACTTC
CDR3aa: CATSGRQGDETQYF

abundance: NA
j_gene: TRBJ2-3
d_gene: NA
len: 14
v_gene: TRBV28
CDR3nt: TGTGCCAGCAGTTTTTCCGGGAGCACAGATACGCAGTATTTT
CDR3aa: CASSFSGSTDTQYF

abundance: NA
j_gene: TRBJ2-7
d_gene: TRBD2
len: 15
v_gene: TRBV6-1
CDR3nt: TGTGCCAGCAGTGAAGTACTAGCGGTGCCCTACGAGCAGTACTTC
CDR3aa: CASSEVLAVPYEQYF

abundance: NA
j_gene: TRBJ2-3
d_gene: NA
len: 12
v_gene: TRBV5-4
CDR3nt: TGTGCCAGCAGCTCTCTTCTTGATACGCAGTATTTT
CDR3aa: CASSSLLDTQYF

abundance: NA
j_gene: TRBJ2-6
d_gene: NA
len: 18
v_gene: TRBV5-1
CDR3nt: TGCGCCAGCAGCTTGAGGCGGCCAGGGAACTCTGGGGCCAACGTCCTGACTTTC
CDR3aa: CASSLRRPGNSGANVLTF